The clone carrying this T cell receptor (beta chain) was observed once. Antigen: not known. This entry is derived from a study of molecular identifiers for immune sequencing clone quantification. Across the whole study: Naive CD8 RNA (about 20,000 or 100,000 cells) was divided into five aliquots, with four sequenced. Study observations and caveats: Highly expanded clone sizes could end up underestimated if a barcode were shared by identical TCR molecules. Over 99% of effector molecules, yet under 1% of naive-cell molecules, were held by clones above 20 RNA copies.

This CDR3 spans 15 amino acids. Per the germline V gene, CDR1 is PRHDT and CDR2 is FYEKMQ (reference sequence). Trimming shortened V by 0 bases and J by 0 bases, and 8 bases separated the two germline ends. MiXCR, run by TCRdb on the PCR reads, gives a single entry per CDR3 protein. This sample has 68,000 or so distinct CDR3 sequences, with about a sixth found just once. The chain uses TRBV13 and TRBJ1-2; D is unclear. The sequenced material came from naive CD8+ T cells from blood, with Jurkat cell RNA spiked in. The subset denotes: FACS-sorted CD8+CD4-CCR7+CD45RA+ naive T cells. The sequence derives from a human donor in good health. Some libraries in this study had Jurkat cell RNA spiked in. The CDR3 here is CASSLGTDANYGYTF. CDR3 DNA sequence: TGTGCCAGCAGCTTAGGGACGGATGCTAACTATGGCTACACCTTC.